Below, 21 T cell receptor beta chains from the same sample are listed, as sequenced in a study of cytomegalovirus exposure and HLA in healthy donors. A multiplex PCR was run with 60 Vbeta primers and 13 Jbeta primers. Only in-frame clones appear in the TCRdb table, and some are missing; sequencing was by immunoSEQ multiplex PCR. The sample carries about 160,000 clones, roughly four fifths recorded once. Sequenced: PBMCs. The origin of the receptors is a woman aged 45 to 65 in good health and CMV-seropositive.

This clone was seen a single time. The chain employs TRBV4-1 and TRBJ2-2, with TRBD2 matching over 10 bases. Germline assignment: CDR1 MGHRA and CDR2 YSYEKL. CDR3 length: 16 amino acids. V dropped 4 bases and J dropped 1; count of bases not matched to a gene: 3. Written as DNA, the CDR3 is TGCGCCAGCAGCCTCGTAGCGGGGGGGAACACCGGGGAGCTGTTTTTT. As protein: CASSLVAGGNTGELFF.

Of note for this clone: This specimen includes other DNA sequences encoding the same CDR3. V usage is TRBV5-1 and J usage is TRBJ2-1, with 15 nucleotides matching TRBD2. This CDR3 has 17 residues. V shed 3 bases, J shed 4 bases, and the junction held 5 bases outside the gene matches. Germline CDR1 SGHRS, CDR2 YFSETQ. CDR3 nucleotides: TGCGCCAGCAGCTCCGGACTAGCGGGGGGGCTTTACAATGAGCAGTTCTTC. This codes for CASSSGLAGGLYNEQFF. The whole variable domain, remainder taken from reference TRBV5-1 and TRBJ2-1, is KAGVTQTPRYLIKTRGQQVTLSCSPISGHRSVSWYQQTPGQGLQFLFEYFSETQRNKGNFPGRFSGRQFSNSRSEMNVSTLELGDSALYLCASSSGLAGGLYNEQFFGPGTRLTVL.

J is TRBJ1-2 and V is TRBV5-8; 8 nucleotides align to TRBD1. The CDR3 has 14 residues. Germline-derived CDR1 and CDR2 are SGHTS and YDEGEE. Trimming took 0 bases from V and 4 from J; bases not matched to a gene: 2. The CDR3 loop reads CASSLDDRGYGYTF. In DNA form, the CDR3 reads TGTGCCAGCAGCTTGGACGACAGGGGCTATGGCTACACCTTC.

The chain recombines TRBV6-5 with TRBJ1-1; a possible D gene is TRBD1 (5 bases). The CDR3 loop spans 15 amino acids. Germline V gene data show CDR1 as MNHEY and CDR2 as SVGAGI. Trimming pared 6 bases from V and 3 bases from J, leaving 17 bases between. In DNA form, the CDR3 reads TGTGCCAGCAGGCGGGACCACTGGGACGACACTGAAGCTTTCTTT. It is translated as CASRRDHWDDTEAFF.

The DNA for the CDR3 is TGCGCCAGCTCAAGGGACAGGGGGGGCTACGAGCAGTACTTC. Translated: CASSRDRGGYEQYF. V is TRBV5-1 and J is TRBJ2-7; 11 nucleotides align to TRBD1. CDR1 and CDR2 (germline): SGHRS, YFSETQ. The J segment lost 3 bases and the V segment lost 7 bases, leaving 6 bases of the junction unmatched. This CDR3 has 14 amino acids.

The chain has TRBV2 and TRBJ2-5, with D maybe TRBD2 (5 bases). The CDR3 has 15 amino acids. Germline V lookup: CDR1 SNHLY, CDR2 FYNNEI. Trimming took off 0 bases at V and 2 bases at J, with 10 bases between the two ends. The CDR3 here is CASSEAIRGQETQYF. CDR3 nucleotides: TGTGCCAGCAGTGAAGCGATACGGGGTCAAGAGACCCAGTACTTC.

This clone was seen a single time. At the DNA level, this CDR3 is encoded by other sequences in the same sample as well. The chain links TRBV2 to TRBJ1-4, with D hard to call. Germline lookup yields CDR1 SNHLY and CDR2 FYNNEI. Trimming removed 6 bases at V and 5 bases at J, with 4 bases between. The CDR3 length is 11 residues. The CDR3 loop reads CASSPNEKLFF. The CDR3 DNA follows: TGTGCCAGCAGCCCAAATGAAAAACTGTTTTTT.

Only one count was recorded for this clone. The CDR3 reads CSAGTGSYNEQFF. The CDR3 DNA follows: TGCAGCGCCGGGACAGGAAGCTACAATGAGCAGTTCTTC. The chain employs TRBV29-1 and TRBJ2-1, with 8 positions matching TRBD1. In germline, CDR1 is SQVTM, CDR2 ANQGSEA. The J segment lost 3 bases and the V segment lost 7 bases, leaving 5 bases of the junction unmatched. The CDR3 totals 13 residues.

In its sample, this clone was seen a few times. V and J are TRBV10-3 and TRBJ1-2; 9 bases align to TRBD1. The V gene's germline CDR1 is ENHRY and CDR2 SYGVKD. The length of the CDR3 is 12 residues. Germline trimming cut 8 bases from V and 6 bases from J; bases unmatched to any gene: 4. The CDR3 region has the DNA TGTGCCATCGGACAGGGGAATCATGGCTACACCTTC. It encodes CAIGQGNHGYTF.

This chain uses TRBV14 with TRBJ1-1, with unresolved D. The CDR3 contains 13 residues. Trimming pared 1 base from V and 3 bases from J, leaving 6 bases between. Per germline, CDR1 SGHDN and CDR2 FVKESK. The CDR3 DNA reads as TGTGCCAGCAGCCAAGTTGCGTACACTGAAGCTTTCTTT. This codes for CASSQVAYTEAFF.

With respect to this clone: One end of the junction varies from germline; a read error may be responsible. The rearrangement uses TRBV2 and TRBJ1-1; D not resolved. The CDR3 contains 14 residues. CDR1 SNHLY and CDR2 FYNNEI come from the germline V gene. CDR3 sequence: CASSEPGMKTEAFF. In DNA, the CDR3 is TGTGCCAGCAGCGAGCCCGGGATGAAGACTGAAGCTTTCTTT. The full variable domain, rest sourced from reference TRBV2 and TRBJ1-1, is EPEVTQTPSHQVTQMGQEVILRCVPISNHLYFYWYRQILGQKVEFLVSFYNNEISEKSEIFDDQFSVERPDGSNFTLKIRSTKLEDSAMYFCASSEPGMKTEAFFGQGTRLTVV.

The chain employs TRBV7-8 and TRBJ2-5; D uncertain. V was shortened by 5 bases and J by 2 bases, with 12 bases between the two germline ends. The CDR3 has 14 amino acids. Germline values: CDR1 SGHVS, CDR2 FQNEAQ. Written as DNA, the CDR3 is TGTGCCAGCAGCCCTAGAAGATTGCAAGAGACCCAGTACTTC. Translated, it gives CASSPRRLQETQYF.

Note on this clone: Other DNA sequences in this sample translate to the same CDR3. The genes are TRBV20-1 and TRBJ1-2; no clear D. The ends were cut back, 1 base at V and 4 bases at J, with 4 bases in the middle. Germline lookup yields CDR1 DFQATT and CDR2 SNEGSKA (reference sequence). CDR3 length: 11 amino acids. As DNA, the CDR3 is TGCAGTGCTAGAGTCGGCTATGGCTACACCTTC. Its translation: CSARVGYGYTF.

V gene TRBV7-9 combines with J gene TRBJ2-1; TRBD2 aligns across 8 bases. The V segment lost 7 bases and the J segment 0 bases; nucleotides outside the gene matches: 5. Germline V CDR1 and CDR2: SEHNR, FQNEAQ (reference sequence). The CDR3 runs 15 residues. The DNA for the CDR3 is TGTGCCAGCATCGCGGGGGGCCTCTCCTACAATGAGCAGTTCTTC. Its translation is CASIAGGLSYNEQFF.

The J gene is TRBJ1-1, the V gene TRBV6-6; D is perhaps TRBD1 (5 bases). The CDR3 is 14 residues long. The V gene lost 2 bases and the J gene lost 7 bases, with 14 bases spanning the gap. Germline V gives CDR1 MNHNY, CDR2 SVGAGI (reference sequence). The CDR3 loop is CASSYPSGGIEAFF. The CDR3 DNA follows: TGTGCCAGCAGTTACCCTTCGGGGGGGATTGAAGCTTTCTTT.

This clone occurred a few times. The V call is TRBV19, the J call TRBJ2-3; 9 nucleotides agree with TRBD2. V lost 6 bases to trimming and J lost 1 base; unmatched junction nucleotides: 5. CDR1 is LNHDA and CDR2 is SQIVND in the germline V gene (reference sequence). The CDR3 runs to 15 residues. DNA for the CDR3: TGTGCCAGTAGACACAAGCGGGGGGGCACAGATACGCAGTATTTT. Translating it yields CASRHKRGGTDTQYF.

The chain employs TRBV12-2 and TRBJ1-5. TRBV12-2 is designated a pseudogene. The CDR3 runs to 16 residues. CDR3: CASRITGSFCNQPQHF. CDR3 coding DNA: TGTGCAAGTCGCATCACCGGGTCCTTTTGCAATCAGCCCCAGCATTTT.

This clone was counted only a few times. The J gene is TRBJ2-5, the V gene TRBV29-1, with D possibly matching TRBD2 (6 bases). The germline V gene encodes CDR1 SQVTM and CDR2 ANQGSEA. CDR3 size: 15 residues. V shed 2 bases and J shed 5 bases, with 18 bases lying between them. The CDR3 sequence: CSVEWGVRSWETQYF. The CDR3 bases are TGCAGCGTTGAATGGGGGGTGAGAAGTTGGGAGACCCAGTACTTC.

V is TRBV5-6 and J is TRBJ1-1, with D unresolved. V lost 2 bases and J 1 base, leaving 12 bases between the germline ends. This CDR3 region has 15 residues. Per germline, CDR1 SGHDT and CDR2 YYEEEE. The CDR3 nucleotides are TGTGCCAGCAGCTTTTATGCCAACTCGAACACTGAAGCTTTCTTT. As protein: CASSFYANSNTEAFF. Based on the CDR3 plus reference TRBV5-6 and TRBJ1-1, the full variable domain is DAGVTQSPTHLIKTRGQQVTLRCSPKSGHDTVSWYQQALGQGPQFIFQYYEEEERQRGNFPDRFSGHQFPNYSSELNVNALLLGDSALYLCASSFYANSNTEAFFGQGTRLTVV.

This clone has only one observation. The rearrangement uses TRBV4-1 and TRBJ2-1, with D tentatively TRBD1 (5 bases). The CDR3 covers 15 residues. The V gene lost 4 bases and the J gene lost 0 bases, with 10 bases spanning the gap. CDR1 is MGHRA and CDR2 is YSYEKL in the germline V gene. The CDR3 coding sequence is TGCGCCAGCAGCCCAGGGTCCAGCTCCTACAATGAGCAGTTCTTC. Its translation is CASSPGSSSYNEQFF.

The CDR3: CASTRGQVTDTQYF. The CDR3 bases are TGTGCCAGCACCCGAGGACAAGTCACAGATACGCAGTATTTT. The genes are TRBV9 and TRBJ2-3; weak D call: TRBD1 (5 bases). V was shortened by 6 bases and J by 2 bases, with 13 bases between the two germline ends. Germline V gene lookup returns CDR1 SGDLS and CDR2 YYNGEE. This CDR3 has 14 residues.